This T cell receptor (beta chain) was documented in a study of shared clonotypes between healthy human individuals. Notes on the study in general: Across subsets, estimated richness was generally greater for naive than for memory populations. Incompleteness in sorted-subset sequencing, despite large depth, was shown by rarefaction.

Splitting the CD4+ cells yielded a CD45RA+ naive subset and a CD45RA-negative memory subset. Trimming at V came to 5 bases and at J to 7 bases, leaving 12 bases not matched to a gene. The length of the CDR3 is 16 residues. Germline assignment: CDR1 SGHTA and CDR2 FQGNSA. Measured with immunoSEQ multiplex PCR; TCRdb has only the in-frame clones, and not every one. Of some 2.1 million clones in the sample, roughly 95% were seen once. Notes on this clone: The antigen remains unidentified.

This receptor was identified in a man younger than 35 in good health. Sequences were obtained from naive CD4+ T cells sorted from blood. Subset indicated: CD45RA+ positively selected. The rearrangement uses TRBV7-2 and TRBJ2-1; 9 bases align to TRBD2. The CDR3 sequence: CASSPRVAGDRNEQFF. CDR3 DNA: TGTGCCAGCAGCCCCCGAGTAGCGGGGGACCGGAATGAGCAGTTCTTC. The variable domain in full, completed from reference TRBV7-2 and TRBJ2-1, reads GAGVSQSPSNKVTEKGKDVELRCDPISGHTALYWYRQSLGQGLEFLIYFQGNSAPDKSGLPSDRFSAERTGGSVSTLTIQRTQQEDSAVYLCASSPRVAGDRNEQFFGPGTRLTVL.